This T cell receptor beta chain stems from a study of Ad26.COV2.S vaccination and SARS-CoV-2 variants. Assay used: immunoSEQ multiplex PCR; TCRdb lists only in-frame clones, some missing. This table has some 300,000 clones, around 85% appearing once. The treatment here: around 19 received Ad26.COV2.S at low or high dose, single or two shots; 5 received placebo; per-sample allocation not given. Material that was analyzed had been drawn on day 63 after the first vaccine or placebo injection. The CDR3 is 12 residues long. In germline, CDR1 is SNHLY, CDR2 FYNNEI. The V end lost 8 bases, the J end lost 2 bases, and 9 bases lay between the germline ends.

The chain combines TRBV2 with TRBJ2-5; no clear D gene. This sequence originates from a person aged 18-65 years who received the Ad26.COV2.S COVID-19 vaccine or a placebo. The specimen was peripheral blood, collected in a trial of Ad26.COV2.S vaccine versus placebo. This CDR3 reads CASELAQETQYF. DNA of the CDR3: TGTGCCAGCGAGCTGGCTCAAGAGACCCAGTACTTC.